This T cell receptor (beta chain) originates from a study of blood T cell repertoires in COVID-19. Across the whole study: COVID-19 samples from acute and convalescent phases originated in the United States, Italy and Spain. T cells, B-cell-depleted T cells, or PBMCs supplied cDNA or gDNA.

The CDR3 consists of 13 residues. V was pared by 7 bases and J by 0 bases, with 4 bases between. The germline V gene has CDR1 MDHEN and CDR2 SYDVKM. Per the original data handling: Amplified reference gene primers provided the basis for estimating nucleated cell counts. Data came from immunoSEQ multiplex PCR; TCRdb stores just in-frame clones and leaves some out. V and J calls and clone size are given by that table; D and trimming were obtained from the DNA. This table holds 91,000 or so clones, 85% to 90% found once. This chain connects TRBV28 to TRBJ2-6, with no clear D. The TCR originated in a woman in her sixties or seventies in a cohort sampled during active or convalescent COVID-19. The sequenced sample was peripheral blood. CDR3 DNA: TGTGCCAGCACGGTCTCTGGGGCCAACGTCCTGACTTTC. Its translation is CASTVSGANVLTF.